Listed below are T cell receptor beta chains from one sample, sequenced in a study of OX40 agonist ivuxolimab in advanced cancers. The protocol was immunoSEQ multiplex PCR, while the TCRdb copy is restricted to in-frame clones and leaves out a portion. This sample carries 60,000 to 80,000 clones, roughly 84% of them seen once, and the ten largest clones take 1.1%. The sequences come from CD4+ or CD8+ T cells sorted from blood, collected in a trial of the OX40 agonist ivuxolimab. The receptors were gathered from an adult with an advanced solid tumor such as melanoma, head and neck, liver or kidney cancer. Each CDR3 is given with its conserved first and last residue. A D gene is named only where the DNA matches it firmly. Where a row states a size, it is once, few, many or the class of an expanded clone; other rows omit it.

CDR3aa: CASSLDGTGGTGELFF
CDR3nt: TGTGCCAGCAGCTTAGATGGGACAGGGGGAACCGGGGAGCTGTTTTTT
d_gene: TRBD1
j_gene: TRBJ2-2
len: 16
v_gene: TRBV5-4
abundance: .

CDR3aa: CASSPRGQTYNQPQHF
CDR3nt: TGTGCCAGCAGCCCCCGGGGACAGACTTACAATCAGCCCCAGCATTTT
d_gene: TRBD1
j_gene: TRBJ1-5
len: 16
v_gene: TRBV6-6
abundance: .

CDR3aa: CASSLAPQIAQPQHF
CDR3nt: TGTGCCAGCAGCTTAGCCCCGCAGATAGCTCAGCCCCAGCATTTT
d_gene: .
j_gene: TRBJ1-5
len: 15
v_gene: TRBV7-2
abundance: .

CDR3aa: CASSEKGTEASPLHF
CDR3nt: TGTGCCAGCAGTGAAAAGGGAACAGAAGCCTCACCCCTCCACTTT
d_gene: .
j_gene: TRBJ1-6
len: 15
v_gene: TRBV6-1
abundance: .

CDR3aa: CASSPDRQSSFQYF
CDR3nt: TGTGCCAGCAGCCCCGACAGACAGTCCTCTTTTCAGTACTTC
d_gene: .
j_gene: TRBJ2-4
len: 14
v_gene: TRBV7-9
abundance: .

CDR3aa: CASSVESGGTDTQYF
CDR3nt: TGTGCCAGCAGCGTAGAGAGCGGGGGGACAGATACGCAGTATTTT
d_gene: TRBD2
j_gene: TRBJ2-3
len: 15
v_gene: TRBV9
abundance: few

CDR3aa: CASSPHSTSTDTQYF
CDR3nt: TGTGCCAGCAGCCCTCACTCTACTTCCACAGATACGCAGTATTTT
d_gene: .
j_gene: TRBJ2-3
len: 15
v_gene: TRBV7-9
abundance: .

CDR3aa: CASSLFSGNTEAFF
CDR3nt: TGCGCCAGCAGCTTGTTCTCGGGTAACACTGAAGCTTTCTTT
d_gene: .
j_gene: TRBJ1-1
len: 14
v_gene: TRBV5-1
abundance: .

CDR3aa: CASSQVGVRGGQGTQYF
CDR3nt: TGCGCCAGCAGCCAAGTGGGAGTCCGAGGGGGACAAGGGACCCAGTACTTC
d_gene: .
j_gene: TRBJ2-5
len: 17
v_gene: TRBV4-1
abundance: once

CDR3aa: CASSFLGQGLDTQYF
CDR3nt: TGTGCCAGCAGCTTTTTGGGACAGGGTTTAGATACGCAGTATTTT
d_gene: TRBD1
j_gene: TRBJ2-3
len: 15
v_gene: TRBV7-3
abundance: .

CDR3aa: CASSLKAGGAGTEAFF
CDR3nt: TGTGCCAGCAGCTTAAAGGCAGGGGGCGCCGGGACTGAAGCTTTCTTT
d_gene: TRBD1
j_gene: TRBJ1-1
len: 16
v_gene: TRBV7-3
abundance: .

CDR3aa: CASSQEIRGHQPQHF
CDR3nt: TGTGCCAGCAGCCAAGAGATCAGGGGGCACCAGCCCCAGCATTTT
d_gene: TRBD1
j_gene: TRBJ1-5
len: 15
v_gene: TRBV4-2
abundance: .

CDR3aa: CASSLASRSYEQYF
CDR3nt: TGTGCCAGCAGCTTAGCGTCACGGTCCTACGAGCAGTACTTC
d_gene: .
j_gene: TRBJ2-7
len: 14
v_gene: TRBV7-2
abundance: .

CDR3aa: CASSADGDRANYGYTF
CDR3nt: TGTGCCAGCAGCGCGGACGGGGACAGAGCTAACTATGGCTACACCTTC
d_gene: .
j_gene: TRBJ1-2
len: 16
v_gene: TRBV21-1
abundance: .

CDR3aa: CASSVSEFPLSYGYTF
CDR3nt: TGTGCCAGCAGCGTAAGCGAGTTCCCCCTCTCCTATGGCTACACCTTC
d_gene: .
j_gene: TRBJ1-2
len: 16
v_gene: TRBV9
abundance: once

CDR3aa: CASSPGTGDEQFF
CDR3nt: TGTGCCAGCAGCCCGGGGACAGGGGATGAGCAGTTCTTC
d_gene: TRBD1
j_gene: TRBJ2-1
len: 13
v_gene: TRBV7-6
abundance: .

CDR3aa: CAIGQGTLPLYGYTF
CDR3nt: TGTGCCATCGGACAGGGGACCCTACCACTCTATGGCTACACCTTC
d_gene: TRBD1
j_gene: TRBJ1-2
len: 15
v_gene: TRBV6-1
abundance: .

CDR3aa: CASSLVGTSGGGETQYF
CDR3nt: TGTGCCAGCAGCTTAGTCGGGACTAGCGGGGGCGGGGAGACCCAGTACTTC
d_gene: TRBD2
j_gene: TRBJ2-5
len: 17
v_gene: TRBV7-8
abundance: .

CDR3aa: CASSPPSQGADYTF
CDR3nt: TGTGCCAGCTCACCACCGTCACAGGGTGCGGACTACACCTTC
d_gene: .
j_gene: TRBJ1-2
len: 14
v_gene: TRBV18
abundance: .

CDR3aa: CASSRLAEKTDTQYF
CDR3nt: TGTGCCAGCAGCCGTCTAGCGGAAAAGACAGATACGCAGTATTTT
d_gene: TRBD2
j_gene: TRBJ2-3
len: 15
v_gene: TRBV7-9
abundance: .

CDR3aa: CASSSINRGTEAFF
CDR3nt: TGTGCCAGCAGCTCGATTAACAGGGGAACTGAAGCTTTCTTT
d_gene: TRBD1
j_gene: TRBJ1-1
len: 14
v_gene: TRBV5-6
abundance: .

CDR3aa: CASSTQGARGHTF
CDR3nt: TGTGCCAGTAGTACGCAGGGGGCTCGTGGCCACACCTTC
d_gene: TRBD1
j_gene: TRBJ1-2
len: 13
v_gene: TRBV19
abundance: .

CDR3aa: CASSRGQSSGNTIYF
CDR3nt: TGTGCCAGCAGCCGCGGACAGAGCTCTGGAAACACCATATATTTT
d_gene: .
j_gene: TRBJ1-3
len: 15
v_gene: TRBV6-5
abundance: .

CDR3aa: CASSPPPGGYEQYF
CDR3nt: TGTGCCAGCTCACCACCGCCAGGGGGCTACGAGCAGTACTTC
d_gene: TRBD1
j_gene: TRBJ2-7
len: 14
v_gene: TRBV18
abundance: .

CDR3aa: CSVGGQAEAFF
CDR3nt: TGCAGCGTTGGGGGACAGGCTGAAGCTTTCTTT
d_gene: TRBD1
j_gene: TRBJ1-1
len: 11
v_gene: TRBV29-1
abundance: .

CDR3aa: CASSLAGQGVYGYTF
CDR3nt: TGTGCCAGCAGCTTAGCCGGACAGGGAGTCTATGGCTACACCTTC
d_gene: TRBD1
j_gene: TRBJ1-2
len: 15
v_gene: TRBV7-2
abundance: few

CDR3aa: CASSYSGVANEKLFF
CDR3nt: TGTGCCAGCAGTTACTCGGGCGTCGCTAATGAAAAACTGTTTTTT
d_gene: .
j_gene: TRBJ1-4
len: 15
v_gene: TRBV6-5
abundance: .

CDR3aa: CASSMETYNEQFF
CDR3nt: TGTGCCAGTAGTATGGAGACCTACAATGAGCAGTTCTTC
d_gene: .
j_gene: TRBJ2-1
len: 13
v_gene: TRBV19
abundance: .

CDR3aa: CASSDRVGNNEQFF
CDR3nt: TGTGCCAGCAGCGATAGGGTCGGGAACAATGAGCAGTTCTTC
d_gene: .
j_gene: TRBJ2-1
len: 14
v_gene: TRBV7-9
abundance: once

CDR3aa: CASSPGGRTYQSF
CDR3nt: TGTGCCAGCAGTCCCGGGGGACGGACCTACCAGAGCTTT
d_gene: .
j_gene: TRBJ1-1
len: 13
v_gene: TRBV6-4
abundance: .

CDR3aa: CASSYGDTPEQFF
CDR3nt: TGTGCCAGCAGTTACGGGGACACCCCGGAGCAGTTCTTC
d_gene: .
j_gene: TRBJ2-1
len: 13
v_gene: TRBV6-6
abundance: once

CDR3aa: CASSKERNTEAFF
CDR3nt: TGTGCCAGCAGTAAGGAGCGGAACACTGAAGCTTTCTTT
d_gene: .
j_gene: TRBJ1-1
len: 13
v_gene: TRBV2
abundance: few

CDR3aa: CASCFDREVADTQYF
CDR3nt: TGTGCCAGTTGTTTCGACAGGGAAGTGGCAGATACGCAGTATTTT
d_gene: TRBD1
j_gene: TRBJ2-3
len: 15
v_gene: TRBV6-6
abundance: .

CDR3aa: CASSPSWGGPGTEAFF
CDR3nt: TGTGCCAGCTCACCGAGCTGGGGGGGGCCGGGTACTGAAGCTTTCTTT
d_gene: .
j_gene: TRBJ1-1
len: 16
v_gene: TRBV18
abundance: .

CDR3aa: CASSPPRAANTGELFF
CDR3nt: TGTGCCAGCTCACCACCTCGGGCAGCGAACACCGGGGAGCTGTTTTTT
d_gene: .
j_gene: TRBJ2-2
len: 16
v_gene: TRBV18
abundance: .

CDR3aa: CASSSQVRTEAFF
CDR3nt: TGTGCCAGCAGCTCACAGGTGAGAACTGAAGCTTTCTTT
d_gene: .
j_gene: TRBJ1-1
len: 13
v_gene: TRBV7-2
abundance: .

CDR3aa: CASEPYTEAFF
CDR3nt: TGTGCCAGCGAGCCCTACACTGAAGCTTTCTTT
d_gene: .
j_gene: TRBJ1-1
len: 11
v_gene: TRBV11-2
abundance: .

CDR3aa: CASSFGGLGYTF
CDR3nt: TGTGCCAGCAGCTTCGGGGGACTAGGCTACACCTTC
d_gene: .
j_gene: TRBJ1-2
len: 12
v_gene: TRBV7-2
abundance: .

CDR3aa: CASSWAETEAFF
CDR3nt: TGTGCCAGCAGCTGGGCGGAAACTGAAGCTTTCTTT
d_gene: .
j_gene: TRBJ1-1
len: 12
v_gene: TRBV11-2
abundance: .

CDR3aa: CASSFGGNKTPLHF
CDR3nt: TGTGCCAGCAGTTTTGGAGGGAATAAGACACCCCTCCACTTT
d_gene: .
j_gene: TRBJ1-6
len: 14
v_gene: TRBV25-1
abundance: .

CDR3aa: CASSLAQRTGDGYTF
CDR3nt: TGTGCCAGCAGCTTAGCGCAAAGGACAGGGGATGGCTACACCTTC
d_gene: TRBD1
j_gene: TRBJ1-2
len: 15
v_gene: TRBV7-2
abundance: .

CDR3aa: CASRPDGSNSPLHF
CDR3nt: TGTGCCAGCAGGCCTGACGGCTCAAACTCACCCCTCCACTTT
d_gene: .
j_gene: TRBJ1-6
len: 14
v_gene: TRBV6-5
abundance: many

CDR3aa: CASSLAEKLFF
CDR3nt: TGTGCCAGCAGTTTGGCTGAAAAACTGTTTTTT
d_gene: .
j_gene: TRBJ1-4
len: 11
v_gene: TRBV28
abundance: .

CDR3aa: CASSYGKLGNTIYF
CDR3nt: TGTGCCAGCAGTTACGGGAAGTTGGGAAACACCATATATTTT
d_gene: .
j_gene: TRBJ1-3
len: 14
v_gene: TRBV6-5
abundance: .

CDR3aa: CASSSGQGQVDGYTF
CDR3nt: TGTGCCAGCAGTTCAGGACAGGGCCAGGTAGATGGCTACACCTTC
d_gene: TRBD1
j_gene: TRBJ1-2
len: 15
v_gene: TRBV6-1
abundance: .

CDR3aa: CASSSQGAGQVPIGFF
CDR3nt: TGTGCCAGCAGCTCCCAAGGTGCTGGACAGGTCCCAATAGGTTTCTTT
d_gene: TRBD1
j_gene: TRBJ1-1
len: 16
v_gene: TRBV7-9
abundance: .